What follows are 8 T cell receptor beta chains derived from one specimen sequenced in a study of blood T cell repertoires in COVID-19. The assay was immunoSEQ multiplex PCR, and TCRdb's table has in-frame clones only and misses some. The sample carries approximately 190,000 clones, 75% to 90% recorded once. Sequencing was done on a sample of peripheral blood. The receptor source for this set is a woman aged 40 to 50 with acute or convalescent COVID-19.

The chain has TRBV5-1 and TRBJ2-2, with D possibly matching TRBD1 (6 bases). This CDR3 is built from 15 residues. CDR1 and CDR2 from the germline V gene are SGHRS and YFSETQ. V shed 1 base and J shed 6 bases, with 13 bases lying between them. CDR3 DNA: TGCGCCAGCAGCTTGTCTTCTTCAGGGGCCGGGGAGCTGTTTTTT. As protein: CASSLSSSGAGELFF.

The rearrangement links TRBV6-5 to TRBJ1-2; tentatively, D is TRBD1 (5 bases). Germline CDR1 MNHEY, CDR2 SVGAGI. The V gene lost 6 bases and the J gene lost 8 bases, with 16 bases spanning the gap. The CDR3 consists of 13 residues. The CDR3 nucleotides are TGTGCCAGCAGCCAAACCCCTCAGGGAGGCTACACCTTC. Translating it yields CASSQTPQGGYTF.

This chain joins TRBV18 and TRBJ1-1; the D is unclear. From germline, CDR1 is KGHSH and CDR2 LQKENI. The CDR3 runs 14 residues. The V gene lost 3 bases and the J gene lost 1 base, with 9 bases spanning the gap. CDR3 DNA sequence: TGTGCCAGCTCACCCGGTGGGCCGAACACTGAAGCTTTCTTT. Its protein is CASSPGGPNTEAFF.

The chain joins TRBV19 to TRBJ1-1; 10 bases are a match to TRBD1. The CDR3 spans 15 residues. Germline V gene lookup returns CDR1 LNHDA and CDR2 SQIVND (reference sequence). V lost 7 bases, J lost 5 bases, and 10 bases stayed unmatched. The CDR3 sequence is CASTGLDRGSTEAFF. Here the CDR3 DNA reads TGTGCCAGTACCGGATTGGACAGGGGGTCGACTGAAGCTTTCTTT.

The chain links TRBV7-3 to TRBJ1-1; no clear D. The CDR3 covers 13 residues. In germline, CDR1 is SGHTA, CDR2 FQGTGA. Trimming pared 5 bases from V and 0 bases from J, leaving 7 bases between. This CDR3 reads CASSAGMNTEAFF. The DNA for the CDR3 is TGTGCCAGCAGCGCAGGCATGAACACTGAAGCTTTCTTT.

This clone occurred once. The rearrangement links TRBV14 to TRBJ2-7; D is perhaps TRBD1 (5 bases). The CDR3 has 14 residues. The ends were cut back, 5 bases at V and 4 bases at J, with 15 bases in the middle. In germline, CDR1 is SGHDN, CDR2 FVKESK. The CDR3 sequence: CASSEWAGYYEQYF. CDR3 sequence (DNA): TGTGCCAGCAGCGAGTGGGCAGGGTATTACGAGCAGTACTTC.

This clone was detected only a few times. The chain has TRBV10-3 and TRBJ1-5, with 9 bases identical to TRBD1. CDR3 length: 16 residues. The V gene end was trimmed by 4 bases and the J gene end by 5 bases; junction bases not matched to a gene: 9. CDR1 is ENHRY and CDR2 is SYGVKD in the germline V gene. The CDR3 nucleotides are TGTGCCATCAGTGGAACCGGGGACAGGGTGTATCAGCCCCAGCATTTT. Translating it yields CAISGTGDRVYQPQHF.

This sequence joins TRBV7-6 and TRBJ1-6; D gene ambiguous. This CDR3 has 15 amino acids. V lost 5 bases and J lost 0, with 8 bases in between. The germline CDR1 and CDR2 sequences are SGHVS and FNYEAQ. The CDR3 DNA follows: TGTGCCAGCAGCCCAAAGAGCTCCTATAATTCACCCCTCCACTTT. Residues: CASSPKSSYNSPLHF.